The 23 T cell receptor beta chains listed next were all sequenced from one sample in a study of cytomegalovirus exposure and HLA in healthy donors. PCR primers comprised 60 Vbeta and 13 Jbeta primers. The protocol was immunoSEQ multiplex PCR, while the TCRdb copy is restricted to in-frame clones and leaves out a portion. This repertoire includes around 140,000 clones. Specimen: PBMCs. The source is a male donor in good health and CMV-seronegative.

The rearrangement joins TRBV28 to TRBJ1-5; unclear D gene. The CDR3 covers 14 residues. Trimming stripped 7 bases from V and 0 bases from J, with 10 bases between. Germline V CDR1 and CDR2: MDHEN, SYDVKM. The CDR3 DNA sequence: TGTGCCAGCAATAACATTTATAGCAATCAGCCCCAGCATTTT. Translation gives CASNNIYSNQPQHF.

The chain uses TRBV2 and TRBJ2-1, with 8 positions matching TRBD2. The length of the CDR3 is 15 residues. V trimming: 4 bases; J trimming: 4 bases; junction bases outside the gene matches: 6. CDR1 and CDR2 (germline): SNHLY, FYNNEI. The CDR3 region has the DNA TGTGCCAGCAGTGTTGGTAGCGGGAAATACAATGAGCAGTTCTTC. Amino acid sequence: CASSVGSGKYNEQFF.

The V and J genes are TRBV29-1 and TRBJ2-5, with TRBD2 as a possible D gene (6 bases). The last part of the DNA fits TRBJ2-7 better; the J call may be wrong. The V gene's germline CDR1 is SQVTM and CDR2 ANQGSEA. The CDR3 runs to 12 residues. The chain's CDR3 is CSVAGVLDEQYF. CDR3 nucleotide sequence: TGCAGCGTTGCGGGGGTCCTGGACGAGCAGTACTTC.

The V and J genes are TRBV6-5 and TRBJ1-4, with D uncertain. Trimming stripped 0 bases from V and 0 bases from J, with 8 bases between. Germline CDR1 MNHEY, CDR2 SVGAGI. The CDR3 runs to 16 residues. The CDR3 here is CASSYSGSSTNEKLFF. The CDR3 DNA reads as TGTGCCAGCAGTTACTCGGGCAGCTCAACTAATGAAAAACTGTTTTTT.

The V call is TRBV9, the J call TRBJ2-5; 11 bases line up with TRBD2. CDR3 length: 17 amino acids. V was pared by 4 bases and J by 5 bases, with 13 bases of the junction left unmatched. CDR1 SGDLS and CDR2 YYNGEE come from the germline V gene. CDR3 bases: TGTGCCAGCAGCCCAGGGGGTAGCGGGGGGGCCCAGGAGACCCAGTACTTC. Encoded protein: CASSPGGSGGAQETQYF.

CDR3 DNA: TGTGCCAGCAGCTCCGGGACAGGCTCATGGGAGCAGTTCTTC. It codes for CASSSGTGSWEQFF. This chain connects TRBV11-2 to TRBJ2-1; TRBD1 agrees at 8 bases. Unmatched junction bases numbered 9, after V lost 4 bases and J lost 10 bases. Germline lookup yields CDR1 SGHAT and CDR2 FQNNGV. The CDR3 length is 14 residues.

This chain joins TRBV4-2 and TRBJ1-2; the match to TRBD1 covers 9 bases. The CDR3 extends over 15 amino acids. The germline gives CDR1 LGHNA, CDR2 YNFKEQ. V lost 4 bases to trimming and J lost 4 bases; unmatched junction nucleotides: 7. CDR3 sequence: CASSPATGQGYGYTF. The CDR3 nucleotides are TGTGCCAGCAGCCCGGCTACGGGACAGGGCTATGGCTACACCTTC.

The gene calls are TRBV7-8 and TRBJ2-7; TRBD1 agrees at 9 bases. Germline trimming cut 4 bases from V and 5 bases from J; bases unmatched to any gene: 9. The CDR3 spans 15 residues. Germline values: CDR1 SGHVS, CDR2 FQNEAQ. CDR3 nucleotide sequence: TGTGCCAGCAGCTCCTTGGGACAGGGAGGGGACGAGCAGTACTTC. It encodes CASSSLGQGGDEQYF.

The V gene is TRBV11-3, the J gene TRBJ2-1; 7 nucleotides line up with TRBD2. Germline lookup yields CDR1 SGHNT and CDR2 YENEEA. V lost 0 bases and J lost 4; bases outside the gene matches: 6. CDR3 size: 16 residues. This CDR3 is CASSLDQSSGYNEQFF. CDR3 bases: TGTGCCAGCAGCTTAGATCAGTCTAGCGGTTACAATGAGCAGTTCTTC. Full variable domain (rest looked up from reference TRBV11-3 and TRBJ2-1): EAGVVQSPRYKIIEKKQPVAFWCNPISGHNTLYWYLQNLGQGPELLIRYENEEAVDDSQLPKDRFSAERLKGVDSTLKIQPAELGDSAVYLCASSLDQSSGYNEQFFGPGTRLTVL.

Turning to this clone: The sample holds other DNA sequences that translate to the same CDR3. CDR3 bases: TGTGCCTGGACGGACAGGGACGGCTACACCTTC. Its translation: CAWTDRDGYTF. This sequence joins TRBV30 and TRBJ1-2, with 8 bases lining up with TRBD1. With 4 bases clipped from V and 8 bases from J, the junction kept 3 bases outside the gene matches. This CDR3 comprises 11 residues. Per germline, CDR1 GTSNPN and CDR2 SVGIG (reference sequence).

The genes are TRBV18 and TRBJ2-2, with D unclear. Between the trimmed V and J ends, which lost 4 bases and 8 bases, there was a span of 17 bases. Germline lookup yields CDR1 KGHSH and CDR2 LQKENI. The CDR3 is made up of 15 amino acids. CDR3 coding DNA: TGTGCCAGCTCACTACACGGTCCTCCGGGTGGGGAGCTGTTTTTT. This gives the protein CASSLHGPPGGELFF.

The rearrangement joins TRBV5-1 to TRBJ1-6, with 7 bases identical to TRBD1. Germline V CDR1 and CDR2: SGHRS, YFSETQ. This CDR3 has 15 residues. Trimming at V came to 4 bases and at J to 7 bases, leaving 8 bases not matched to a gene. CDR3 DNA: TGCGCCAGCAGCCGGCAAACAGGGGAGAATTCACCCCTCCACTTT. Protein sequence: CASSRQTGENSPLHF.

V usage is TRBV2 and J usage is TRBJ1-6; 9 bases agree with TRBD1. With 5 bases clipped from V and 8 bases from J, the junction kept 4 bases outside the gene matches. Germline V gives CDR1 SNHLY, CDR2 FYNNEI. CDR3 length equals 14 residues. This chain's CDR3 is CASSQTGGHSPLHF. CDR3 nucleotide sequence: TGTGCCAGCAGTCAAACAGGGGGCCATTCACCCCTCCACTTT.

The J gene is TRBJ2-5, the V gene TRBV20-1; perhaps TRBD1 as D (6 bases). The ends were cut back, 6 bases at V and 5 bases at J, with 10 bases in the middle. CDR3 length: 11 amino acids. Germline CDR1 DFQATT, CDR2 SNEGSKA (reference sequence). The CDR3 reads CSAPGAETQYF. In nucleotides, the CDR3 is TGCAGTGCACCAGGGGCCGAGACCCAGTACTTC.

The CDR3 loop is CSAPSGQEGPENTEAFF. The CDR3 bases are TGCAGCGCTCCCTCGGGACAGGAGGGGCCTGAGAACACTGAAGCTTTCTTT. V gene TRBV29-1 combines with J gene TRBJ1-1; TRBD1 agrees at 8 bases. The germline gives CDR1 SQVTM, CDR2 ANQGSEA. CDR3 length: 17 amino acids. V shed 7 bases, J shed 1 base, and the junction held 17 bases outside the gene matches.

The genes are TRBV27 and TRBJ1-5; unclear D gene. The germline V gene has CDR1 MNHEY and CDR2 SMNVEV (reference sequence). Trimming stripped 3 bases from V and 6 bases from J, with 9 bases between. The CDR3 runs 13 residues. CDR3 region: CASSLGGSQPQHF. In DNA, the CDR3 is TGTGCCAGCAGTTTGGGAGGTAGTCAGCCCCAGCATTTT.

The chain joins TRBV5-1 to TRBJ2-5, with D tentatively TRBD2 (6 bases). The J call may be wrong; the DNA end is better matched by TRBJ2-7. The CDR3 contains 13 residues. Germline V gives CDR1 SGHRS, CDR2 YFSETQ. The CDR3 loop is CASSSSSANEQYF. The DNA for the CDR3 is TGCGCCAGCAGCTCCTCTAGCGCGAACGAGCAGTACTTC.

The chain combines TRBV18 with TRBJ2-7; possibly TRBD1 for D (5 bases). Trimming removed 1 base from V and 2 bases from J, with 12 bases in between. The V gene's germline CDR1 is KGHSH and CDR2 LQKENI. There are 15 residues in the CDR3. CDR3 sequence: CASSPRTGRTYEQYF. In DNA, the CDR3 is TGTGCCAGCTCACCACGAACAGGTCGAACCTACGAGCAGTACTTC.

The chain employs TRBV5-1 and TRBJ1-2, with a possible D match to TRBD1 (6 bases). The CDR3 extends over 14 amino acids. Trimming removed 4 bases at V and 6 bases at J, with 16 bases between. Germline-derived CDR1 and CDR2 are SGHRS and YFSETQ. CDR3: CASSAATGMDGYTF. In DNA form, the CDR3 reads TGCGCCAGCAGCGCAGCTACAGGGATGGATGGCTACACCTTC.

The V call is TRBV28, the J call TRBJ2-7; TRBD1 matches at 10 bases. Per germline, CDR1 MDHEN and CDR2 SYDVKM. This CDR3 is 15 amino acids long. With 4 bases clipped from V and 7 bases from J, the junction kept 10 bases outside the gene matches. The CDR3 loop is CASSYSGTGVVEQYF. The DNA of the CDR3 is TGTGCCAGCAGTTACTCCGGGACAGGGGTGGTAGAGCAGTACTTC.

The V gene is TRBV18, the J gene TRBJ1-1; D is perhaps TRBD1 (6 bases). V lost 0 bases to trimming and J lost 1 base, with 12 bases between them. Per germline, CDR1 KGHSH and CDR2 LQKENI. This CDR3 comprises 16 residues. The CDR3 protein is CASSPPQGGRNTEAFF. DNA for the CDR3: TGTGCCAGCTCACCACCACAGGGAGGGAGGAACACTGAAGCTTTCTTT.

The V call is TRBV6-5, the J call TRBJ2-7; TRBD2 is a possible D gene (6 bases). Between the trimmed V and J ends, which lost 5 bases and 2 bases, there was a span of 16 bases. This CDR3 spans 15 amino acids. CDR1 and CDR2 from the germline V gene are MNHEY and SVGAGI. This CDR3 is CASSASAPSTYEQYF. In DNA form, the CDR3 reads TGTGCCAGCAGTGCTAGCGCCCCCTCTACCTACGAGCAGTACTTC.

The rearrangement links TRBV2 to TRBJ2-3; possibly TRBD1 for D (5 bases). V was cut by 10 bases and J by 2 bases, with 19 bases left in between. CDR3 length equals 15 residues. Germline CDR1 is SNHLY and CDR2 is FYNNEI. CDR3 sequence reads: CATQKGRGYTDTQYF. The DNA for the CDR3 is TGTGCCACCCAAAAGGGAAGGGGATACACAGATACGCAGTATTTT.